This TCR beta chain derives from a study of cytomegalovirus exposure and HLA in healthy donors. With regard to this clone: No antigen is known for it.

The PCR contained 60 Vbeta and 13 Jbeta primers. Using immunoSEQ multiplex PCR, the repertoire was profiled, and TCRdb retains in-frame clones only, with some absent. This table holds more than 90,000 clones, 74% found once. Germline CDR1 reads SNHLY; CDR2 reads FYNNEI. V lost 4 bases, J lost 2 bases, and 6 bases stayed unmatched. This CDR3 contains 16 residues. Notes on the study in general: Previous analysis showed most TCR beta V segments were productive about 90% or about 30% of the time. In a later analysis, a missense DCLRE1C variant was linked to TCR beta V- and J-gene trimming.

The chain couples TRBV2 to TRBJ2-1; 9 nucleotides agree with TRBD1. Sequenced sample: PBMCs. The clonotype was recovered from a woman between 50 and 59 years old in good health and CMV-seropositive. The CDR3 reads CASSVVGQGTYNEQFF. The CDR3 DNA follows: TGTGCCAGCAGTGTGGTGGGACAGGGAACCTACAATGAGCAGTTCTTC.